Following are 24 T cell receptor beta chains from one sample sequenced in a study of OX40 agonist ivuxolimab in advanced cancers. Sequencing was performed with immunoSEQ multiplex PCR; in TCRdb, only in-frame clones are kept and a portion is missing. Here the sample spans 80,000 or so clones, more than 80% being singletons. The sample consisted of CD4+ or CD8+ T cells sorted from blood, taken in a trial of the OX40 agonist ivuxolimab. All receptors come from an adult with an advanced solid tumor such as melanoma, head and neck, liver or kidney cancer.

The gene calls are TRBV9 and TRBJ2-7; possibly TRBD1 for D (6 bases). This CDR3 has 15 amino acids. CDR1 and CDR2 from the germline V gene are SGDLS and YYNGEE. V gave up 2 bases and J gave up 4 bases, with 16 bases separating them. The CDR3 DNA sequence: TGTGCCAGCAGCGTTTCGGCGGACAGCTCGTACGAGCAGTACTTC. Its translation: CASSVSADSSYEQYF.

V is TRBV13 and J is TRBJ1-4; weak D call: TRBD1 (6 bases). Germline loops: CDR1 PRHDT, CDR2 FYEKMQ (reference sequence). The CDR3 loop spans 12 amino acids. The V gene lost 5 bases and the J gene lost 13 bases, with 14 bases spanning the gap. This CDR3 is CASSRFGGGLFF. CDR3 in DNA: TGTGCCAGCAGCCGTTTTGGGGGCGGACTGTTTTTT.

The J gene is TRBJ1-4, the V gene TRBV7-9; D not certain. Germline V CDR1 and CDR2: SEHNR, FQNEAQ (reference sequence). Trimming stripped 2 bases from V and 8 bases from J, with 3 bases between. This CDR3 is built from 11 residues. Written as DNA, the CDR3 is TGTGCCAGCAGCTTATACGAAAAACTGTTTTTT. Residues: CASSLYEKLFF.

This chain links TRBV28 with TRBJ1-2; D unclear. The CDR3 is 12 amino acids. CDR1 is MDHEN and CDR2 is SYDVKM in the germline V gene. V shed 4 bases and J shed 4 bases, with 7 bases lying between them. CDR3 protein: CASSSAPYGYTF. The CDR3 coding sequence is TGTGCCAGCAGTTCCGCCCCCTATGGCTACACCTTC.

The rearrangement uses TRBV7-2 and TRBJ2-7, with 14 bases lining up with TRBD2. The CDR3 covers 16 residues. V lost 5 bases, J lost 4 bases, and 7 bases stayed unmatched. Per germline, CDR1 SGHTA and CDR2 FQGNSA. The CDR3 sequence: CASSRTSGGLVYEQYF. The CDR3 nucleotides read TGTGCCAGCAGCAGGACTAGCGGGGGGCTCGTTTACGAGCAGTACTTC.

The chain is built from TRBV6-5 and TRBJ2-3; TRBD1 or TRBD2 may be the D gene (7 bases each). There are 15 residues in the CDR3. CDR1 is MNHEY, CDR2 SVGAGI, per germline. The V and J ends lost 6 bases and 0 bases respectively, with 13 bases between them. This CDR3 is CASRFQGGSTDTQYF. Written as DNA, the CDR3 is TGTGCCAGCAGATTCCAGGGGGGGAGCACAGATACGCAGTATTTT.

CDR3 DNA sequence: TGTGCCTGGAGCCCTGCCCAAGAGACCCAGTACTTC. This encodes CAWSPAQETQYF. The gene calls are TRBV30 and TRBJ2-5; D remains unclear. CDR3 length equals 12 residues. The V and J ends lost 3 bases and 1 base respectively, with 6 bases between them. Germline V gene sequence: CDR1 GTSNPN, CDR2 SVGIG (reference sequence). The variable domain in full, completed from reference TRBV30 and TRBJ2-5, reads SQTIHQWPATLVQPVGSPLSLECTVEGTSNPNLYWYRQAAGRGLQLLFYSVGIGQISSEVPQNLSASRPQDRQFILSSKKLLLSDSGFYLCAWSPAQETQYFGPGTRLLVL.

The CDR3 DNA reads as TGCGCCAGCAGCCCATTAGGACAGGGCTACGAGCAGTACTTC. This codes for CASSPLGQGYEQYF. The chain uses TRBV5-1 and TRBJ2-7, with 8 bases that match TRBD1. CDR1 is SGHRS, CDR2 YFSETQ, per germline. Trimming at V came to 4 bases and at J to 3 bases, leaving 6 bases not matched to a gene. The CDR3 spans 14 residues.

The chain employs TRBV7-9 and TRBJ1-4, with TRBD1 as a possible D gene (5 bases). This CDR3 is built from 15 residues. Trimming took 3 bases from V and 4 from J, leaving 12 bases between them. The V gene's germline CDR1 is SEHNR and CDR2 FQNEAQ (reference sequence). CDR3 nucleotides: TGTGCCAGCAGCTTGGAGACAGTATATAATGAAAAACTGTTTTTT. Residues: CASSLETVYNEKLFF.

This chain connects TRBV9 to TRBJ2-3, with 8 bases identical to TRBD2. V shed 2 bases and J 7 bases; nucleotides not matched to a gene: 6. CDR3 length: 14 amino acids. CDR1 is SGDLS, CDR2 YYNGEE, per germline. The CDR3 reads CASSVHGGGNTQYF. The CDR3 DNA sequence: TGTGCCAGCAGCGTTCACGGCGGGGGGAATACGCAGTATTTT.

The V call is TRBV12-5, the J call TRBJ2-7; D not certain. The CDR3 consists of 17 residues. V lost 3 bases and J 2 bases, leaving 20 bases between the germline ends. Germline V gives CDR1 LGHNT, CDR2 FRNRAP. The CDR3 region has the DNA TGTGCTAGTGGTTTTGACATGGCCCCAGAATCCCCCTACGAGCAGTACTTC. The encoded protein is CASGFDMAPESPYEQYF.

The rearrangement links TRBV28 to TRBJ2-3, with 10 bases matching TRBD1. The CDR3 loop spans 13 amino acids. J was trimmed by 4 bases and V by 8 bases; bases with no gene match: 3. CDR1 and CDR2 from the germline V gene are MDHEN and SYDVKM. CDR3 residues: CASWTGGSDTQYF. CDR3 bases: TGTGCCAGCTGGACAGGGGGGTCAGATACGCAGTATTTT.

The rearrangement joins TRBV5-1 to TRBJ2-1, with no clear D. The CDR3 is made up of 14 amino acids. Germline V CDR1 and CDR2: SGHRS, YFSETQ. V gave up 2 bases and J gave up 0 bases, with 6 bases separating them. The CDR3 protein is CASSLQTSYNEQFF. The CDR3 DNA sequence: TGCGCCAGCAGCTTACAGACCTCCTACAATGAGCAGTTCTTC.

This clone was counted once. The chain combines TRBV28 with TRBJ1-1, with D possibly matching TRBD1 (6 bases). Trimming pared 5 bases from V and 6 bases from J, leaving 16 bases between. The CDR3 has 14 amino acids. Germline V gene data show CDR1 as MDHEN and CDR2 as SYDVKM. The DNA of the CDR3 is TGTGCCAGCAGTCCCTCAGGGGTTATAGCTGAAGCTTTCTTT. Protein: CASSPSGVIAEAFF.

The rearrangement joins TRBV11-3 to TRBJ2-1, with D perhaps TRBD1 (5 bases). The V gene lost 5 bases and the J gene lost 6 bases, with 14 bases spanning the gap. The germline CDR1 and CDR2 sequences are SGHNT and YENEEA. CDR3 length equals 14 residues. CDR3 in DNA: TGTGCCAGCAGCCCGTCGTCAGGGTTCAATGAGCAGTTCTTC. Translating it yields CASSPSSGFNEQFF.

This clone was seen a single time. This chain joins TRBV10-3 and TRBJ1-4, with TRBD1 matching over 9 bases. With 6 bases clipped from V and 7 bases from J, the junction kept 3 bases outside the gene matches. Germline V lookup: CDR1 ENHRY, CDR2 SYGVKD. This CDR3 has 13 amino acids. CDR3 protein: CAISRDRAEKLFF. Written as DNA, the CDR3 is TGTGCCATCAGCAGGGACAGGGCTGAAAAACTGTTTTTT.

CDR3 in amino acids: CASSQDLDGGGTDTQYF. In nucleotides, the CDR3 is TGTGCCAGCAGCCAAGATCTGGACGGGGGGGGTACAGATACGCAGTATTTT. The chain uses TRBV4-2 and TRBJ2-3, with 8 bases matching TRBD2. CDR3 length equals 17 residues. CDR1 and CDR2 (germline): LGHNA, YNFKEQ. J gave up 3 bases and V 0 bases, and 8 bases lay outside the gene matches.

With respect to this clone: Other DNA sequences from this sample encode an identical CDR3 as well. J is TRBJ2-2 and V is TRBV19, with 7 nucleotides matching TRBD1. The CDR3 consists of 16 residues. The trim removed 3 bases at V and 2 bases at J, leaving 6 bases unmatched. In germline, CDR1 is LNHDA, CDR2 SQIVND (reference sequence). The CDR3: CASSISRDRNTGELFF. For the CDR3, the DNA is TGTGCCAGTAGTATTAGTAGGGACAGAAACACCGGGGAGCTGTTTTTT.

The J gene is TRBJ1-5, the V gene TRBV18, with D possibly TRBD1 on 5 matching bases. Per the germline V gene, CDR1 is KGHSH and CDR2 is LQKENI. Trimming removed 3 bases from V and 3 bases from J, with 12 bases in between. CDR3 length: 15 residues. The CDR3 sequence is CASSPGGEANQPQHF. The CDR3 DNA sequence: TGTGCCAGCTCACCGGGAGGGGAGGCCAATCAGCCCCAGCATTTT. The full variable domain, in which reference TRBV18 and TRBJ1-5 provide the parts outside the CDR3, is NAGVMQNPRHLVRRRGQEARLRCSPMKGHSHVYWYRQLPEEGLKFMVYLQKENIIDESGMPKERFSAEFPKEGPSILRIQQVVRGDSAAYFCASSPGGEANQPQHFGDGTRLSIL.

This chain joins TRBV7-2 and TRBJ2-1; 10 bases are shared with TRBD2. V shed 2 bases, J shed 9 bases, and the junction held 7 bases outside the gene matches. Germline CDR1 reads SGHTA; CDR2 reads FQGNSA. This CDR3 has 15 amino acids. CDR3 in amino acids: CASSLSSSGGSEQFF. CDR3 nucleotides: TGTGCCAGCAGCTTATCGTCTAGCGGGGGTAGTGAGCAGTTCTTC.

This clone was found once. V usage is TRBV11-1 and J usage is TRBJ2-2; no clear D gene. Germline CDR1 SGHAT, CDR2 FQDESV (reference sequence). CDR3 length equals 14 residues. The V gene lost 2 bases and the J gene lost 1 base, with 5 bases spanning the gap. The CDR3: CASSLKRNTGELFF. The CDR3 bases are TGTGCCAGCAGCTTAAAAAGGAACACCGGGGAGCTGTTTTTT.

The chain is built from TRBV9 and TRBJ1-2; D is unclear. V gave up 0 bases and J gave up 2 bases, with 8 bases separating them. Germline V gives CDR1 SGDLS, CDR2 YYNGEE. The CDR3 runs to 14 residues. In DNA, the CDR3 is TGTGCCAGCAGCGTAGGGGTGTCGAACTATGGCTACACCTTC. Translation: CASSVGVSNYGYTF.

The chain carries TRBV6-4 and TRBJ1-2; D gene unclear. Between the trimmed V and J ends, which lost 0 bases and 8 bases, there was a span of 19 bases. Germline assignment: CDR1 MRHNA and CDR2 SNTAGT. The CDR3 has 16 residues. The DNA of the CDR3 is TGTGCCAGCAGTGACTCGATGCCAGCCTCGAATGGGGGCTACACCTTC. It specifies CASSDSMPASNGGYTF.

The table lists this clone with a count of one. The chain is built from TRBV5-1 and TRBJ1-2; TRBD1 might be the D (6 bases). Germline values: CDR1 SGHRS, CDR2 YFSETQ. Deletions cut 4 bases from V and 6 bases from J, with 16 bases between. The CDR3 extends over 14 amino acids. The CDR3 bases are TGCGCCAGCAGCCCTGCGGGGGGCGCGGATGGCTACACCTTC. It is translated as CASSPAGGADGYTF.